Listed below are T cell receptor beta chains from one sample, sequenced in a study of blood T cell repertoires in COVID-19. TCRdb keeps only in-frame clones here, not all; method: immunoSEQ multiplex PCR. This sample has around 130,000 clones; roughly 82% occur once, and the top ten carry roughly 12%. The sample consisted of peripheral blood. The receptor set was obtained from a human donor in a cohort sampled during active COVID-19. CDR3s include the opening cysteine and the closing phenylalanine or tryptophan. A D gene is named only where the DNA matches it firmly. Size tells how often a clone was seen (once, few, many) or the class of an expanded clone, and some rows leave it out.

V gene	J gene	D gene	clone size	CDR3 protein	CDR3 DNA
TRBV7-2	TRBJ2-3	TRBD2	.	CASSLSGGALDTQYF	TGTGCCAGCAGCCTGAGCGGGGGGGCCTTAGATACGCAGTATTTT
TRBV19	TRBJ2-7	.	once	CASSTRGRGNEQYF	TGTGCCAGTAGTACCCGTGGGCGGGGCAACGAGCAGTACTTC
TRBV21-1	TRBJ1-5	.	.	CASSSHSTGNQPQHF	TGTGCCAGCAGCTCCCACTCGACAGGGAATCAGCCCCAGCATTTT
TRBV5-1	TRBJ1-1	TRBD1	.	CASSSSFGTGGTEAFF	TGCGCCAGCAGCTCCTCTTTCGGGACAGGGGGTACTGAAGCTTTCTTT
TRBV19	TRBJ1-2	TRBD1	.	CASTPTGKNYGYTF	TGTGCCAGTACCCCGACAGGGAAGAACTATGGCTACACCTTC
TRBV12-5	TRBJ2-1	.	.	CASGLGTGQGKFF	.
TRBV10-3	TRBJ2-3	.	.	CAISDSGGSDTQYF	TGTGCCATCAGTGATTCGGGGGGCTCAGATACGCAGTATTTT
TRBV6-5	TRBJ1-2	.	few	CASSPSGGAYYGYTF	TGTGCCAGCAGTCCCTCGGGGGGGGCCTACTATGGCTACACCTTC
TRBV4-3	TRBJ2-3	TRBD1	.	CASSFGQGIGGTDTQYF	TGCGCCAGCAGCTTCGGACAGGGAATAGGTGGCACAGATACGCAGTATTTT
TRBV6-5	TRBJ2-5	TRBD2	.	CASSSTSGPKTQYF	TGTGCCAGCAGCTCGACTAGCGGCCCGAAGACCCAGTACTTC
TRBV7-9	TRBJ1-2	.	few	CASSSDSYQGLYGYTF	TGTGCCAGCAGCTCGGACAGTTATCAGGGGCTCTATGGCTACACCTTC
TRBV7-2	TRBJ1-6	.	.	CASSLASGSYNSPLHF	TGTGCCAGCAGCTTAGCGAGCGGCTCCTATAATTCACCCCTCCACTTT
TRBV4-1	TRBJ2-7	.	.	CASSQDRGGAHHEQYF	TGCGCCAGCAGCCAAGATAGGGGGGGGGCCCATCACGAGCAGTACTTC
TRBV5-1	TRBJ2-7	TRBD1	.	CASSSGTAANEQYF	TGCGCCAGCAGCTCCGGGACAGCTGCGAACGAGCAGTACTTC
TRBV12-3/TRBV12-4	TRBJ2-1	.	.	CASSRTENEQFF	TGTGCCAGCAGCCGGACAGAGAATGAGCAGTTCTTC
TRBV7-9	TRBJ2-2	.	few	CASSPGGPGELFF	TGTGCCAGCAGCCCGGGGGGCCCCGGGGAGCTGTTTTTT